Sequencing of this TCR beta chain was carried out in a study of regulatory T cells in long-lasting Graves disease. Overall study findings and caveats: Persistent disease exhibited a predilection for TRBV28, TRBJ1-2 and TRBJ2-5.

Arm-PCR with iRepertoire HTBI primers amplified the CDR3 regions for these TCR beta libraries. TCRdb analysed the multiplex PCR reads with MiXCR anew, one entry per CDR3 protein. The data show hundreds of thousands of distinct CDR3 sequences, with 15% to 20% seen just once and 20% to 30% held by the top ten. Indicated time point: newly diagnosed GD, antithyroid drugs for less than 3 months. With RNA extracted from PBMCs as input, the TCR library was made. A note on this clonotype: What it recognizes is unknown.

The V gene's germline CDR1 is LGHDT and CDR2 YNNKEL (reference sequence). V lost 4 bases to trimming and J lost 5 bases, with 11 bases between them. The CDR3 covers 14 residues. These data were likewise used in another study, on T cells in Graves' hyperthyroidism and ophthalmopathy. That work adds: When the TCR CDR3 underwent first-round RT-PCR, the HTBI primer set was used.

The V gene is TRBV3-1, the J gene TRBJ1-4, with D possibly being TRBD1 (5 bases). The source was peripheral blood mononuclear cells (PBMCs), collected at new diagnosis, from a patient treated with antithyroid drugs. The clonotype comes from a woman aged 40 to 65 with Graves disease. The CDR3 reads CASSPTGLNEKLFF. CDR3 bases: TGTGCCAGCAGCCCAACAGGTTTGAATGAAAAACTGTTTTTT.